This is a list of T cell receptor beta chains from one sample in a study of control samples from healthy donors and cancer patients. Sequencing was performed with immunoSEQ multiplex PCR; in TCRdb, only in-frame clones are kept and a portion is missing. The sample shows about 200,000 clones, approximately 91% of them seen only once. Sequenced: blood. All receptors derive from a man aged 30 to 45 in good health. The CDR3 runs from the conserved cysteine through the conserved F or W. Each record gives: D gene, J gene, V gene, CDR3 DNA, CDR3 protein. A D gene is named only where the DNA matches it firmly.

>TRBD1|TRBJ2-5|TRBV5-6
TGTGCCAGCTTCAAACCCCGGGACAGGGCGGAGACCCAGTACTTC
CASFKPRDRAETQYF
>-|TRBJ1-1|TRBV5-1
TGCGCCAGCAGCCGGATTACAGGGACTGAAGCTTTCTTT
CASSRITGTEAFF
>-|TRBJ1-2|TRBV5-1
TGCGCCAGCAGCTTGGATCCAGGGGCTAACTATGGCTACACCTTC
CASSLDPGANYGYTF
>-|TRBJ1-1|TRBV11-3
TGTGCCAGCAGCTTAGATCCACGGGGGTGGGACACTGAAGCTTTCTTT
CASSLDPRGWDTEAFF
>-|TRBJ2-3|TRBV10-1
TGCGCCAGCAGCCCAGGGTTTGATACGCAGTATTTT
CASSPGFDTQYF
>-|TRBJ2-3|TRBV2
TGTGCCAGCAGTGAAGCGCGGCCACAAGGAAGAGGGTGGAGGGATACGCAGTATTTT
CASSEARPQGRGWRDTQYF
>TRBD1|TRBJ1-2|TRBV4-2
TGTGCCAGCAGCCAAGAACAGGGGTCGACACCTAACTATGGCTACACCTTC
CASSQEQGSTPNYGYTF
>-|TRBJ2-1|TRBV5-6
TGTGCCAGCACCATAATCTCCATCAACCACAATGAGCAGTTCTTC
CASTIISINHNEQFF
>TRBD1|TRBJ2-7|TRBV7-9
TGTGCCAGCAGCTCCCGGGACAGTATTGACTACGAGCAGTACTTC
CASSSRDSIDYEQYF
>-|TRBJ1-1|TRBV6-6
TGTGCCGCAAAAGACCCGAGGAACACTGAAGCTTTCTTT
CAAKDPRNTEAFF